One and the same sample provided the 5 T cell receptor beta chains below, sequenced in a study of long-term antiretroviral therapy in people with HIV. Run at survey level, the immunoSEQ assay was version v3.0. Clones were read by immunoSEQ multiplex PCR, and TCRdb kept only the in-frame ones, dropping some. The sample carries 20,000 to 30,000 clones, approximately 86% recorded once. The sequences come from unsorted PBMCs, collected 1.2 years after starting antiretroviral therapy. The receptors originated from a man aged 50 or older with HIV.

This chain links TRBV7-9 with TRBJ2-7; D gene ambiguous. CDR3 length equals 16 residues. V lost 4 bases and J lost 0, with 16 bases in between. Germline CDR1 and CDR2: SEHNR and FQNEAQ (reference sequence). CDR3 sequence: CASSSKRPQSSYEQYF. DNA of the CDR3: TGTGCCAGCAGCTCCAAAAGACCGCAAAGCTCCTACGAGCAGTACTTC.

There are a few counts of this clone. The chain is built from TRBV7-6 and TRBJ2-7; 8 bases agree with TRBD1. Germline values: CDR1 SGHVS, CDR2 FNYEAQ. After removal of 1 base from V and 7 bases from J, the junction contained 6 bases not matched to a gene. This CDR3 contains 14 residues. DNA of the CDR3: TGTGCCAGCAGCTTAGGGACAGGGTCCGGGGAGCAGTACTTC. Its protein product is CASSLGTGSGEQYF. The whole variable domain, remainder taken from reference TRBV7-6 and TRBJ2-7, is GAGVSQSPRYKVTKRGQDVALRCDPISGHVSLYWYRQALGQGPEFLTYFNYEAQQDKSGLPNDRFSAERPEGSISTLTIQRTEQRDSAMYRCASSLGTGSGEQYFGPGTRLTVT.

The sample holds a few counts of this clone. The V gene is TRBV15, the J gene TRBJ2-2; TRBD1 matches 8 bases. CDR1 and CDR2 from the germline V gene are LNHNV and YYDKDF (reference sequence). The V gene end was trimmed by 6 bases and the J gene end by 4 bases; junction bases not matched to a gene: 7. The CDR3 length is 15 residues. The CDR3 sequence: CATRGGQEGTGELFF. The DNA of the CDR3 is TGTGCCACCAGGGGGGGACAGGAGGGCACCGGGGAGCTGTTTTTT. Full variable domain (rest looked up from reference TRBV15 and TRBJ2-2): DAMVIQNPRYQVTQFGKPVTLSCSQTLNHNVMYWYQQKSSQAPKLLFHYYDKDFNNEADTPDNFQSRRPNTSFCFLDIRSPGLGDTAMYLCATRGGQEGTGELFFGEGSRLTVL.

J is TRBJ1-2 and V is TRBV30; tentatively, D is TRBD1 (5 bases). CDR3 length equals 13 residues. CDR1 GTSNPN and CDR2 SVGIG come from the germline V gene (reference sequence). The germline V and J ends were trimmed by 3 bases and 4 bases, with 12 bases remaining between them. CDR3 sequence: CAWSRDRPYGYTF. CDR3 in DNA: TGTGCCTGGAGCAGGGATAGACCCTATGGCTACACCTTC.

This chain connects TRBV5-5 to TRBJ1-1; possibly TRBD1 for D (5 bases). Germline CDR1 and CDR2: SGHKS and YYEKEE (reference sequence). V was shortened by 7 bases and J by 1 base, with 20 bases between the two germline ends. The CDR3 is 16 amino acids. The CDR3 DNA reads as TGTGCCAGCCTCGGGGGGTGGGGGAATGGGAACACTGAAGCTTTCTTT. It yields the protein CASLGGWGNGNTEAFF.